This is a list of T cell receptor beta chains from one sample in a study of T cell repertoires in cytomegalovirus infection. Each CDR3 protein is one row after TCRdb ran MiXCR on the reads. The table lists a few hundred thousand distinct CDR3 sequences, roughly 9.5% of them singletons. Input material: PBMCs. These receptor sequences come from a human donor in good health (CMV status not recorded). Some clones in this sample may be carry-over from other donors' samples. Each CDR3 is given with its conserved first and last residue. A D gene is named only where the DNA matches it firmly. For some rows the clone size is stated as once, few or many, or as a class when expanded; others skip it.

CDR3aa: CASSSGTPGFPYGYTF
CDR3nt: TGTGCCAGCAGTTCCGGGACACCGGGGTTCCCGTATGGCTACACCTTC
v_gene: TRBV27
j_gene: TRBJ1-2
d_gene: NA
abundance: NA

CDR3aa: CASSGGPNEKLFF
CDR3nt: TGTGCCAGCAGCGGGGGCCCTAATGAAAAACTGTTTTTT
v_gene: TRBV7-2
j_gene: TRBJ1-4
d_gene: NA
abundance: many

CDR3aa: CASSYGGAGGHEQFF
CDR3nt: TGTGCCAGCAGTTACGGGGGAGCCGGGGGCCATGAGCAGTTCTTC
v_gene: TRBV6-2/TRBV6-3
j_gene: TRBJ2-1
d_gene: NA
abundance: few

CDR3aa: CASSDPASRAFF
CDR3nt: TGTGCCAGCAGCGACCCAGCGAGCCGGGCGTTCTTC
v_gene: TRBV11-2
j_gene: TRBJ2-1
d_gene: NA
abundance: many

CDR3aa: CASSVRTEAFF
CDR3nt: TGTGCCAGCAGTGTACGGACTGAAGCTTTCTTT
v_gene: TRBV28
j_gene: TRBJ1-1
d_gene: NA
abundance: few

CDR3aa: CAISTSGTDTEAFF
CDR3nt: TGTGCCATCAGTACGTCCGGGACAGACACTGAAGCTTTCTTT
v_gene: TRBV10-3
j_gene: TRBJ1-1
d_gene: TRBD1
abundance: many

CDR3aa: CASSPGGNQPQHF
CDR3nt: TGTGCCAGCAGCCCAGGGGGCAATCAGCCCCAGCATTTT
v_gene: TRBV7-2
j_gene: TRBJ1-5
d_gene: NA
abundance: many

CDR3aa: CASSLGGTGGRPQHF
CDR3nt: TGTGCCAGCAGCTTAGGGGGGACAGGGGGTCGTCCCCAGCATTTT
v_gene: TRBV7-2
j_gene: TRBJ1-5
d_gene: TRBD1
abundance: many

CDR3aa: CASSVEGVDGYTF
CDR3nt: TGTGCCAGCAGCGTAGAAGGTGTAGATGGCTACACCTTC
v_gene: TRBV9
j_gene: TRBJ1-2
d_gene: NA
abundance: few

CDR3aa: CASSLRTGRRTEAFF
CDR3nt: TGTGCCAGCAGCCTTAGGACAGGGAGGAGGACTGAAGCTTTCTTT
v_gene: TRBV14
j_gene: TRBJ1-1
d_gene: TRBD1
abundance: NA

CDR3aa: CASSYSRGRAGELFF
CDR3nt: TGTGCCAGCAGTTACTCGCGGGGGCGGGCCGGGGAGCTGTTTTTT
v_gene: TRBV6-2/TRBV6-3
j_gene: TRBJ2-2
d_gene: NA
abundance: few

CDR3aa: CASSPPFTGYEQFF
CDR3nt: TGTGCCAGCAGCCCTCCCTTCACGGGGTATGAGCAGTTCTTC
v_gene: TRBV7-4
j_gene: TRBJ2-1
d_gene: NA
abundance: few

CDR3aa: CASSFWEGNTIYF
CDR3nt: TGTGCCAGCAGTTTTTGGGAGGGCAACACCATATATTTT
v_gene: TRBV12-3/TRBV12-4
j_gene: TRBJ1-3
d_gene: NA
abundance: many

CDR3aa: CAISGTSGTRDEQFF
CDR3nt: TGTGCCATCAGCGGGACTAGCGGGACTCGTGATGAGCAGTTCTTC
v_gene: TRBV10-3
j_gene: TRBJ2-1
d_gene: TRBD2
abundance: NA

CDR3aa: CASSPTSGSSYEQYF
CDR3nt: TGTGCCAGCAGCCCGACTAGCGGGAGCTCCTACGAGCAGTACTTC
v_gene: TRBV27
j_gene: TRBJ2-7
d_gene: TRBD2
abundance: many

CDR3aa: CASSLKREWSYEQYF
CDR3nt: TGTGCCAGCAGCTTGAAGCGGGAGTGGTCCTACGAGCAGTACTTC
v_gene: TRBV5-4
j_gene: TRBJ2-7
d_gene: TRBD2
abundance: NA

CDR3aa: CASSSRTGGSLEQYF
CDR3nt: TGTGCCAGCAGCTCCCGGACTGGGGGCAGCCTCGAGCAGTACTTC
v_gene: TRBV7-9
j_gene: TRBJ2-7
d_gene: NA
abundance: many

CDR3aa: CASGAPFLANEQFF
CDR3nt: TGTGCCAGCGGAGCTCCCTTTCTGGCGAATGAGCAGTTCTTC
v_gene: TRBV7-3
j_gene: TRBJ2-1
d_gene: NA
abundance: few

CDR3aa: CASSPRAARTGELFF
CDR3nt: TGTGCCAGCAGTCCGAGAGCCGCTCGCACCGGGGAGCTGTTTTTT
v_gene: TRBV6-6
j_gene: TRBJ2-2
d_gene: NA
abundance: NA

CDR3aa: CASSLAGTGGFDTQYF
CDR3nt: TGTGCCAGCAGCTTAGCCGGGACAGGGGGCTTTGATACGCAGTATTTT
v_gene: TRBV7-2
j_gene: TRBJ2-3
d_gene: TRBD1
abundance: many

CDR3aa: CASSSTTDSSCNEQFF
CDR3nt: TGTGCCAGCAGCTCAACAACGGACAGCTCCTGCAATGAGCAGTTCTTC
v_gene: TRBV7-9
j_gene: TRBJ2-1
d_gene: NA
abundance: NA

CDR3aa: CASSYSGTGDLQYF
CDR3nt: TGTGCCAGCAGTTATTCCGGGACAGGGGATCTTCAGTACTTC
v_gene: TRBV7-3
j_gene: TRBJ2-4
d_gene: TRBD1
abundance: NA

CDR3aa: CASTRGPAIDGYTF
CDR3nt: TGTGCCAGCACTCGAGGGCCCGCTATCGATGGCTACACCTTC
v_gene: TRBV7-8
j_gene: TRBJ1-2
d_gene: NA
abundance: NA

CDR3aa: CASSPGTSGGATDTQYF
CDR3nt: TGTGCCAGCAGTCCCGGGACTAGCGGGGGGGCTACAGATACGCAGTATTTT
v_gene: TRBV6-5
j_gene: TRBJ2-3
d_gene: TRBD2
abundance: many

CDR3aa: CASTSQAGPNYGYTF
CDR3nt: TGTGCCAGCACGTCTCAGGCAGGACCTAACTATGGCTACACCTTC
v_gene: TRBV7-9
j_gene: TRBJ1-2
d_gene: NA
abundance: NA

CDR3aa: CATSRGDRGNEQFF
CDR3nt: TGTGCCACCAGCAGAGGGGACAGGGGGAATGAGCAGTTCTTC
v_gene: TRBV15
j_gene: TRBJ2-1
d_gene: TRBD1
abundance: few

CDR3aa: CASSTQGAVEAFF
CDR3nt: TGTGCCAGCAGCACACAGGGGGCGGTTGAAGCTTTCTTT
v_gene: TRBV6-2/TRBV6-3
j_gene: TRBJ1-1
d_gene: TRBD1
abundance: NA

CDR3aa: CASTLPGDRGLVISEQYF
CDR3nt: TGTGCCAGCACCCTCCCCGGGGACAGGGGCCTAGTTATCTCCGAGCAGTACTTC
v_gene: TRBV7-2
j_gene: TRBJ2-7
d_gene: TRBD1
abundance: many

CDR3aa: CASSLFLGANTGELFF
CDR3nt: TGTGCCAGCAGCTTATTTCTCGGTGCGAACACCGGGGAGCTGTTTTTT
v_gene: TRBV7-3
j_gene: TRBJ2-2
d_gene: NA
abundance: NA

CDR3aa: CSAPTRGMNTGELFF
CDR3nt: TGCAGTGCTCCTACCCGCGGCATGAACACCGGGGAGCTGTTTTTT
v_gene: TRBV20-1
j_gene: TRBJ2-2
d_gene: NA
abundance: NA

CDR3aa: CAMGKNTGELFF
CDR3nt: TGTGCCATGGGCAAGAACACCGGGGAGCTGTTTTTT
v_gene: TRBV10-3
j_gene: TRBJ2-2
d_gene: NA
abundance: few

CDR3aa: CASSNDLGTAGEQYF
CDR3nt: TGCGCCAGCAGCAACGACCTCGGGACAGCGGGAGAGCAGTACTTC
v_gene: TRBV5-1
j_gene: TRBJ2-7
d_gene: NA
abundance: few

CDR3aa: CASSSWDQNQPQHF
CDR3nt: TGTGCCAGCAGCTCCTGGGACCAGAATCAGCCCCAGCATTTT
v_gene: TRBV7-9
j_gene: TRBJ1-5
d_gene: NA
abundance: few

CDR3aa: CSVGEGQGLGYTF
CDR3nt: TGCAGCGTTGGTGAAGGACAGGGACTTGGCTACACCTTC
v_gene: TRBV29-1
j_gene: TRBJ1-2
d_gene: TRBD1
abundance: NA

CDR3aa: CASSFQPNTGELFF
CDR3nt: TGTGCCAGCAGTTTTCAACCTAACACCGGGGAGCTGTTTTTT
v_gene: TRBV12-3/TRBV12-4
j_gene: TRBJ2-2
d_gene: NA
abundance: NA

CDR3aa: CASSLMGGRLNEQFF
CDR3nt: TGTGCCAGCAGCTTAATGGGCGGGAGACTCAATGAGCAGTTCTTC
v_gene: TRBV11-2
j_gene: TRBJ2-1
d_gene: TRBD2
abundance: NA

CDR3aa: CASSPGPHENGYTF
CDR3nt: TGTGCCAGCAGCCCCGGACCTCACGAGAATGGCTACACCTTC
v_gene: TRBV12-3/TRBV12-4
j_gene: TRBJ1-2
d_gene: NA
abundance: NA

CDR3aa: CASSLLPGQGLETQYF
CDR3nt: TGTGCCAGCAGTTTGCTTCCGGGACAGGGGTTGGAGACCCAGTACTTC
v_gene: TRBV28
j_gene: TRBJ2-5
d_gene: TRBD1
abundance: many

CDR3aa: CASRHVAGGETQYF
CDR3nt: TGTGCCAGCCGCCATGTAGCGGGGGGCGAGACCCAGTACTTC
v_gene: TRBV12-3/TRBV12-4
j_gene: TRBJ2-5
d_gene: TRBD2
abundance: many

CDR3aa: CASNRAGVLNEQFF
CDR3nt: TGTGCCAGTAATCGTGCGGGAGTTTTAAATGAGCAGTTCTTC
v_gene: TRBV19
j_gene: TRBJ2-1
d_gene: TRBD2
abundance: NA

CDR3aa: CASSSRLAGELPYEQYF
CDR3nt: TGTGCCAGCAGCAGCAGACTAGCGGGAGAACTTCCCTACGAGCAGTACTTC
v_gene: TRBV7-2
j_gene: TRBJ2-7
d_gene: TRBD2
abundance: many

CDR3aa: CSAPGATYEQYF
CDR3nt: TGCAGTGCCCCGGGGGCGACCTACGAGCAGTACTTC
v_gene: TRBV20-1
j_gene: TRBJ2-7
d_gene: NA
abundance: NA

CDR3aa: CASSQYSGSGADTQYF
CDR3nt: TGTGCCAGCAGCCAATATAGCGGGAGTGGTGCAGATACGCAGTATTTT
v_gene: TRBV7-3
j_gene: TRBJ2-3
d_gene: TRBD2
abundance: many

CDR3aa: CASSFTWQGRYEQYF
CDR3nt: TGTGCCAGCAGCTTTACGTGGCAGGGGAGGTACGAGCAGTACTTC
v_gene: TRBV7-9
j_gene: TRBJ2-7
d_gene: NA
abundance: many

CDR3aa: CASSLGTGFSGELFF
CDR3nt: TGTGCCAGCAGCTTAGGGACAGGGTTCTCCGGGGAGCTGTTTTTT
v_gene: TRBV7-2
j_gene: TRBJ2-2
d_gene: TRBD1
abundance: many

CDR3aa: CASRDYYGYTF
CDR3nt: TGTGCCAGTAGGGATTACTATGGCTACACCTTC
v_gene: TRBV19
j_gene: TRBJ1-2
d_gene: NA
abundance: NA

CDR3aa: CASSSDRVYEQFF
CDR3nt: TGTGCCAGCAGCTCCGATAGGGTTTATGAGCAGTTCTTC
v_gene: TRBV7-2
j_gene: TRBJ2-1
d_gene: NA
abundance: NA

CDR3aa: CASSYRRQETQYF
CDR3nt: TGTGCCAGCAGCTACCGACGCCAAGAGACCCAGTACTTC
v_gene: TRBV11-2
j_gene: TRBJ2-5
d_gene: NA
abundance: many

CDR3aa: CASSYGTSGYNEQFF
CDR3nt: TGTGCCAGCAGTTACGGGACTAGCGGTTACAATGAGCAGTTCTTC
v_gene: TRBV6-2/TRBV6-3
j_gene: TRBJ2-1
d_gene: TRBD2
abundance: many

CDR3aa: CASSLLPSGTEGEQFF
CDR3nt: TGTGCCAGCAGCTTATTACCTAGCGGGACGGAAGGTGAGCAGTTCTTC
v_gene: TRBV7-2
j_gene: TRBJ2-1
d_gene: TRBD2
abundance: few

CDR3aa: CASSPWGTASRTDTQYF
CDR3nt: TGTGCCAGCAGCCCATGGGGGACCGCAAGTCGCACAGATACGCAGTATTTT
v_gene: TRBV7-2
j_gene: TRBJ2-3
d_gene: NA
abundance: many

CDR3aa: CASSPRTEIANQPQHF
CDR3nt: TGTGCCAGCAGTCCCCGGACAGAAATAGCCAATCAGCCCCAGCATTTT
v_gene: TRBV6-2/TRBV6-3
j_gene: TRBJ1-5
d_gene: NA
abundance: many